Each of the 30 T cell receptor beta chains below was sequenced from the same sample in a study of T cell responses to AZD1222 COVID-19 vaccine. Some clones are missing from TCRdb's copy, which holds only in-frame ones; the method was immunoSEQ multiplex PCR. The sample consists of about 120,000 clones, around 87% of them appearing once. The sequencing used peripheral blood, collected on day 0 of AZD1222 vaccination. These receptors were collected from an adult in good health.

The J gene is TRBJ1-3, the V gene TRBV7-9; D is perhaps TRBD1 (6 bases). The CDR3 has 15 residues. Germline V gene sequence: CDR1 SEHNR, CDR2 FQNEAQ (reference sequence). Trimming cost V 4 bases and J 0 bases, with 10 bases left between them. The DNA of the CDR3 is TGTGCCAGCAGCTGGACGGACAGCTCTGGAAACACCATATATTTT. This encodes CASSWTDSSGNTIYF.

The chain is built from TRBV7-2 and TRBJ1-5; D might be TRBD1 (5 bases). V lost 1 base to trimming and J lost 0 bases, with 16 bases between them. Looked up from germline, CDR1 is SGHTA and CDR2 is FQGNSA. The CDR3 length is 18 residues. The CDR3 loop is CASSLVGGPTYSNQPQHF. CDR3 coding DNA: TGTGCCAGCAGCTTAGTGGGGGGTCCTACCTATAGCAATCAGCCCCAGCATTTT. The full variable domain, rest sourced from reference TRBV7-2 and TRBJ1-5, is GAGVSQSPSNKVTEKGKDVELRCDPISGHTALYWYRQSLGQGLEFLIYFQGNSAPDKSGLPSDRFSAERTGGSVSTLTIQRTQQEDSAVYLCASSLVGGPTYSNQPQHFGDGTRLSIL.

This rearrangement joins TRBV7-9 to TRBJ1-4; perhaps TRBD1 as D (5 bases). V was clipped by 3 bases and J by 3 bases, with 17 bases between them. Germline V gives CDR1 SEHNR, CDR2 FQNEAQ (reference sequence). CDR3 length equals 17 residues. The CDR3 DNA is TGTGCCAGCAGCTTGGAGGGGAGAAAGGGATCTAATGAAAAACTGTTTTTT. It codes for CASSLEGRKGSNEKLFF.

As for this clone: The same CDR3 also results from other DNA sequences found in this sample. This sequence joins TRBV12-3 or TRBV12-4 and TRBJ1-2, with D unresolved. The CDR3 has 13 residues. The V and J ends lost 3 bases and 4 bases respectively, with 9 bases between them. CDR3 region: CASSFRGGYGYTF. The CDR3 DNA sequence: TGTGCCAGCAGTTTTCGGGGAGGCTATGGCTACACCTTC.

The chain couples TRBV6-1 to TRBJ1-5; D ambiguous. Trimming left V 1 base short and J 4 bases short, with 5 bases between. The CDR3 is 13 residues long. Germline lookup yields CDR1 MNHNS and CDR2 SASEGT. This CDR3 reads CASSEGGNQPQHF. DNA for the CDR3: TGTGCCAGCAGTGAAGGGGGAAATCAGCCCCAGCATTTT.

The chain has TRBV25-1 and TRBJ2-7; TRBD1 aligns across 7 bases. The J segment lost 1 base and the V segment lost 1 base, leaving 1 base of the junction unmatched. Germline assignment: CDR1 MGHDK and CDR2 SYGVNS. The CDR3 is 14 residues long. CDR3 sequence reads: CASSESDRSYEQYF. Here the CDR3 DNA reads TGTGCCAGCAGTGAATCGGACAGGTCCTACGAGCAGTACTTC.

This clone has only one observation. This chain joins TRBV5-6 and TRBJ1-1; TRBD1 might be the D (5 bases). The CDR3 is 18 amino acids. Trimming pared 0 bases from V and 0 bases from J, leaving 18 bases between. Looked up from germline, CDR1 is SGHDT and CDR2 is YYEEEE. The CDR3 region is CASSLAGASPAMNTEAFF. DNA of the CDR3: TGTGCCAGCAGCTTGGCCGGGGCTTCACCGGCCATGAACACTGAAGCTTTCTTT.

The rearrangement joins TRBV11-3 to TRBJ1-3, with D possibly TRBD1 on 5 matching bases. Trimming shortened V by 1 base and J by 0 bases, and 16 bases separated the two germline ends. Germline V gene data show CDR1 as SGHNT and CDR2 as YENEEA. This CDR3 is built from 18 residues. In nucleotides, the CDR3 is TGTGCCAGCAGCTTAGGGCCCCCGTTGGGGGGCTCTGGAAACACCATATATTTT. Protein sequence: CASSLGPPLGGSGNTIYF.

V and J are TRBV7-9 and TRBJ1-1; D ambiguous. V gave up 5 bases and J gave up 2 bases, with 6 bases separating them. Germline V gene lookup returns CDR1 SEHNR and CDR2 FQNEAQ (reference sequence). The CDR3 contains 12 residues. The CDR3 loop is CASSLLNTEAFF. For the CDR3, the DNA is TGTGCCAGCAGCCTTCTAAACACTGAAGCTTTCTTT.

This clone is a singleton in its sample. This chain uses TRBV2 with TRBJ1-4; D may be TRBD1 (6 bases). V was cut by 6 bases and J by 4 bases, with 12 bases left in between. Germline CDR1 SNHLY, CDR2 FYNNEI. This CDR3 comprises 14 residues. CDR3 region: CASRGGGYNEKLFF. The DNA for the CDR3 is TGTGCCAGCAGGGGAGGGGGGTATAATGAAAAACTGTTTTTT.

The chain employs TRBV7-6 and TRBJ1-1, with TRBD1 matching 10 bases. The CDR3 length is 16 residues. V lost 1 base, J lost 2 bases, and 4 bases stayed unmatched. CDR1 and CDR2 from the germline V gene are SGHVS and FNYEAQ. As DNA, the CDR3 is TGTGCCAGCAGCTTAGAGACAGGGGGCTATAACACTGAAGCTTTCTTT. It is translated as CASSLETGGYNTEAFF. Together with reference TRBV7-6 and TRBJ1-1, the CDR3 gives the full variable domain: GAGVSQSPRYKVTKRGQDVALRCDPISGHVSLYWYRQALGQGPEFLTYFNYEAQQDKSGLPNDRFSAERPEGSISTLTIQRTEQRDSAMYRCASSLETGGYNTEAFFGQGTRLTVV.

V gene TRBV7-9 combines with J gene TRBJ2-7; the D gene is possibly TRBD1 (6 bases). Between the trimmed V and J ends, which lost 4 bases and 5 bases, there was a span of 12 bases. The CDR3 consists of 13 residues. CDR1 is SEHNR, CDR2 FQNEAQ, per germline (reference sequence). CDR3: CASSSRDNDEQYF. The CDR3, as DNA: TGTGCCAGCAGCTCTAGGGACAATGACGAGCAGTACTTC.

The chain employs TRBV7-9 and TRBJ2-2; no clear D gene. V was shortened by 6 bases and J by 1 base, with 21 bases between the two germline ends. Germline V gene sequence: CDR1 SEHNR, CDR2 FQNEAQ (reference sequence). CDR3 length: 18 residues. The CDR3 protein is CASSPIYPVLQNTGELFF. CDR3 nucleotide sequence: TGTGCCAGCAGTCCGATCTACCCAGTACTTCAGAACACCGGGGAGCTGTTTTTT.

The rearrangement joins TRBV7-8 to TRBJ1-1; D not resolved. Germline CDR1 reads SGHVS; CDR2 reads FQNEAQ. V lost 4 bases and J 1 base, leaving 16 bases between the germline ends. The CDR3 has 16 residues. The CDR3 sequence: CASSSRGRSGNTEAFF. As DNA, the CDR3 is TGTGCCAGCAGCTCACGAGGGAGGTCGGGGAACACTGAAGCTTTCTTT.

The rearrangement joins TRBV19 to TRBJ2-1, with D tentatively TRBD2 (5 bases). CDR1 is LNHDA, CDR2 SQIVND, per germline (reference sequence). Trimming removed 6 bases at V and 4 bases at J, with 13 bases between. The CDR3 covers 14 residues. The CDR3 DNA reads TGTGCCAGTAGCGATTGGACTTCGTACAATGAGCAGTTCTTC. It is translated as CASSDWTSYNEQFF. Full variable domain (rest looked up from reference TRBV19 and TRBJ2-1): DGGITQSPKYLFRKEGQNVTLSCEQNLNHDAMYWYRQDPGQGLRLIYYSQIVNDFQKGDIAEGYSVSREKKESFPLTVTSAQKNPTAFYLCASSDWTSYNEQFFGPGTRLTVL.

Concerning this clone: Other DNA sequences within the sample encode an identical CDR3. V usage is TRBV7-9 and J usage is TRBJ1-4; the match to TRBD1 covers 8 bases. The germline gives CDR1 SEHNR, CDR2 FQNEAQ (reference sequence). J gave up 8 bases and V 5 bases, and 7 bases lay outside the gene matches. The CDR3 has 14 residues. CDR3 nucleotide sequence: TGTGCCAGCAGCCCAGGACAGGGAGGAGAAAAACTGTTTTTT. The encoded protein is CASSPGQGGEKLFF.

The genes are TRBV20-1 and TRBJ1-2, with D possibly being TRBD1 (5 bases). There are 11 residues in the CDR3. V was trimmed by 3 bases and J by 8 bases, leaving 10 bases between them. The germline V gene encodes CDR1 DFQATT and CDR2 SNEGSKA (reference sequence). CDR3: CSAREGLGYTF. The CDR3 DNA sequence: TGCAGTGCTAGGGAGGGGCTGGGCTACACCTTC.

In DNA form, the CDR3 reads TGTGCCAGCAGTGTCGTGGGAGAGCAGTTCTTC. Protein product: CASSVVGEQFF. The genes are TRBV7-9 and TRBJ2-1; D is unresolved. The germline V and J ends were trimmed by 6 bases and 10 bases, with 10 bases remaining between them. CDR1 is SEHNR, CDR2 FQNEAQ, per germline (reference sequence). CDR3 length: 11 residues.

V is TRBV9 and J is TRBJ2-5; 10 bases are shared with TRBD1. The junction had 5 bases not matched to a gene; V was cut back by 3 bases and J by 0 bases. Germline V CDR1 and CDR2: SGDLS, YYNGEE. This CDR3 is built from 16 residues. The CDR3 DNA is TGTGCCAGCAGCGATGGGACAGGGGTTTACCAAGAGACCCAGTACTTC. Translating gives CASSDGTGVYQETQYF.

The CDR3 DNA reads TGCGCCAGCAGCTTCATTTCCCCCGGACAGGGCGGCACTGAAGCTTTCTTT. This codes for CASSFISPGQGGTEAFF. This chain connects TRBV5-1 to TRBJ1-1, with TRBD1 matching over 8 bases. Germline V gene data show CDR1 as SGHRS and CDR2 as YFSETQ. With V trimmed by 2 bases and J by 4 bases, 13 bases remained unmatched. The CDR3 totals 17 residues.

Ten or more counts support this clone. The rearrangement joins TRBV2 to TRBJ2-7, with D possibly TRBD1 on 6 matching bases. Trimming took off 2 bases at V and 5 bases at J, with 10 bases between the two ends. This CDR3 has 13 amino acids. Germline CDR1 reads SNHLY; CDR2 reads FYNNEI. The CDR3 loop is CASSEQGMNEQYF. The CDR3 DNA reads as TGTGCCAGCAGTGAACAGGGGATGAACGAGCAGTACTTC.

The genes are TRBV12-3 or TRBV12-4 and TRBJ1-5; unclear D gene. V lost 3 bases and J lost 6, with 9 bases in between. CDR3 size: 13 residues. This chain's CDR3 is CASSFREGQPQHF. CDR3 coding DNA: TGTGCCAGCAGTTTCCGGGAGGGTCAGCCCCAGCATTTT.

The V gene is TRBV19, the J gene TRBJ1-1; D call uncertain. CDR1 and CDR2 (germline): LNHDA, SQIVND (reference sequence). The CDR3 contains 13 residues. V was clipped by 3 bases and J by 3 bases, with 8 bases between them. The CDR3, as DNA: TGTGCCAGTAGTATGGACGGGGACACTGAAGCTTTCTTT. Amino acids: CASSMDGDTEAFF.

The V gene is TRBV13, the J gene TRBJ1-3; 9 bases agree with TRBD1. This CDR3 is built from 16 residues. Germline values: CDR1 PRHDT, CDR2 FYEKMQ (reference sequence). With V trimmed by 5 bases and J by 5 bases, 10 bases remained unmatched. In DNA form, the CDR3 reads TGTGCCAGCAGCCAACCACAGGGGGCTGAACGAAACACCATATATTTT. Residues: CASSQPQGAERNTIYF.

This chain links TRBV19 with TRBJ1-3; TRBD1 aligns across 10 bases. In germline, CDR1 is LNHDA, CDR2 SQIVND (reference sequence). The V gene end was trimmed by 3 bases and the J gene end by 2 bases; junction bases not matched to a gene: 10. This CDR3 region has 18 residues. The CDR3 nucleotides read TGTGCCAGTAGTATCGGATGGGACAGGGGCACTGCTGGAAACACCATATATTTT. Encoded protein: CASSIGWDRGTAGNTIYF.

This clone was recorded many times. V is TRBV19 and J is TRBJ2-1; possibly TRBD1 for D (6 bases). The CDR3 consists of 12 residues. Trimming took off 6 bases at V and 8 bases at J, with 11 bases between the two ends. Per the germline V gene, CDR1 is LNHDA and CDR2 is SQIVND (reference sequence). In DNA, the CDR3 is TGTGCCAGTAGAACCAGGGGAGATGAGCAGTTCTTC. Its protein product is CASRTRGDEQFF.

This clone was picked up a small number of times. The chain links TRBV4-1 to TRBJ1-5; 7 bases are shared with TRBD1. Germline assignment: CDR1 MGHRA and CDR2 YSYEKL. The V gene end was trimmed by 4 bases and the J gene end by 1 base; junction bases not matched to a gene: 10. The CDR3 is 17 residues long. As DNA, the CDR3 is TGCGCCAGCAGCCCCCCAGGGGGAACTCAGAGCAATCAGCCCCAGCATTTT. This codes for CASSPPGGTQSNQPQHF.

Only a few counts were recorded for this clone. V and J are TRBV6-5 and TRBJ2-7, with 10 bases matching TRBD1. The V segment lost 6 bases and the J segment 3 bases; nucleotides outside the gene matches: 8. This CDR3 spans 15 amino acids. Germline assignment: CDR1 MNHEY and CDR2 SVGAGI. CDR3 in amino acids: CASRRGTGDRYEQYF. The DNA of the CDR3 is TGTGCCAGCAGGAGAGGGACAGGGGATCGCTACGAGCAGTACTTC.

The chain carries TRBV5-1 and TRBJ1-4, with no clear D. Trimming cost V 0 bases and J 8 bases, with 11 bases left between them. Germline V gene sequence: CDR1 SGHRS, CDR2 YFSETQ. The CDR3 covers 14 residues. The CDR3 protein is CASSLGGPPEKLFF. DNA for the CDR3: TGCGCCAGCAGCTTGGGCGGACCGCCGGAAAAACTGTTTTTT.

The chain links TRBV10-3 to TRBJ2-3; TRBD1 aligns across 7 bases. Germline CDR1 and CDR2: ENHRY and SYGVKD. The CDR3 runs 14 residues. J lost 2 bases, V lost 10 bases, and 9 bases had no gene match. This CDR3 reads CATARGGSTDTQYF. As DNA, the CDR3 is TGTGCCACCGCCCGAGGGGGCTCCACAGATACGCAGTATTTT.